This T cell receptor (beta chain) comes out of a study of T-cell reconstitution after alpha-beta-depleted transplantation in children. During its preparation, the TCRbeta library received unique molecular identifiers. In TCRdb, the PCR reads were re-called with MiXCR into one record per CDR3 protein. The sample gives about 110,000 distinct CDR3 sequences, around a tenth of which show up once; 8% is in the top ten. In germline, CDR1 is MDHEN, CDR2 SYDVKM. The CDR3 totals 15 residues. This clonotype was recorded at least ten times. The junction departs from the called germline gene at one end, perhaps through a read error.

The material sequenced was PBMCs from the stem cell graft donor, taken from the stem cell graft. The chain combines TRBV28 with TRBJ2-2; D possibly uses TRBD1 or TRBD2 (5 bases each). This clonotype was obtained from a human donor who donated a stem cell graft to a child with acute lymphoblastic leukemia. The CDR3 DNA sequence: TGTGTCAGCACCCACTTGGGGGTTGGTACCGGGGAGCTGTTTTTT. The encoded protein is CVSTHLGVGTGELFF.